This passage covers 11 T cell receptor beta chains from one sample sequenced in a study of response to subunit inactivated influenza vaccine. TCRdb passed the RT-PCR reads through MiXCR, listing each CDR3 protein once. This table holds 200,000 to 250,000 distinct CDR3 sequences, about 12% found once. The sequenced sample was non-naive T cells sorted from PBMCs, obtained about 14 days before vaccination. The source is a man between 45 and 60 years old who received an inactivated influenza vaccine.

The V call is TRBV7-2, the J call TRBJ2-2; D is perhaps TRBD2 (6 bases). This CDR3 region has 14 residues. CDR1 is SGHTA, CDR2 FQGNSA, per germline. V lost 3 bases and J lost 7, with 12 bases in between. This CDR3 reads CASSFRQGGGELFF. The CDR3 DNA is TGTGCCAGCAGCTTCCGGCAGGGAGGCGGGGAGCTGTTTTTT.

V usage is TRBV5-1 and J usage is TRBJ1-4; a possible D gene is TRBD1 (6 bases). The CDR3 has 15 amino acids. The germline V gene has CDR1 SGHRS and CDR2 YFSETQ. V gave up 4 bases and J gave up 5 bases, with 15 bases separating them. Here the CDR3 reads CASSRRDTENEKLFF. The CDR3 DNA reads as TGCGCCAGCAGCCGCCGGGACACGGAGAATGAAAAACTGTTTTTT.

This chain links TRBV6-1 with TRBJ1-2; tentative D call: TRBD1 (6 bases). This CDR3 spans 13 amino acids. Germline V gene data show CDR1 as MNHNS and CDR2 as SASEGT. V was cut by 6 bases and J by 6 bases, with 14 bases left in between. CDR3 sequence (DNA): TGTGCCAGCAGGGCCGGGGCAGGGGATGGCTACACCTTC. It encodes CASRAGAGDGYTF.

This clonotype has more than one count but fewer than ten. Written as DNA, the CDR3 is TGCAGTGCTTCCACCGGGACAGGACTTTACGAGCAGTACTTC. Its protein is CSASTGTGLYEQYF. This chain connects TRBV20-1 to TRBJ2-7; 8 bases line up with TRBD1. Losses at the gene ends were 5 bases for V and 4 bases for J; bases not matched to a gene: 10. The germline gives CDR1 DFQATT, CDR2 SNEGSKA (reference sequence). The CDR3 totals 14 residues.

This clonotype was seen repeatedly, ten times or more. The chain employs TRBV12-3 or TRBV12-4 and TRBJ2-3; TRBD1 matches at 9 bases. V dropped 3 bases and J dropped 0; count of bases not matched to a gene: 1. CDR3 length: 15 residues. This chain's CDR3 is CASSLGTGSTDTQYF. The CDR3 DNA is TGTGCCAGCAGTTTGGGGACAGGGAGCACAGATACGCAGTATTTT.

The chain uses TRBV7-9 and TRBJ2-1, with D perhaps assigned TRBD1 or TRBD2 (5 bases each). Trimming took 5 bases from V and 2 from J, leaving 13 bases between them. The germline CDR1 and CDR2 sequences are SEHNR and FQNEAQ (reference sequence). The CDR3 is 15 amino acids. DNA for the CDR3: TGTGCCAGCAGCCCGGCCGGGGACCCCTACAATGAGCAGTTCTTC. This codes for CASSPAGDPYNEQFF.

J is TRBJ1-6 and V is TRBV12-3 or TRBV12-4, with no clear D. The CDR3 length is 13 residues. Trimming took 6 bases from V and 5 from J, leaving 8 bases between them. The CDR3 protein is CASSFFDNSPLHF. The CDR3 bases are TGTGCCAGCAGCTTTTTTGATAATTCACCCCTCCACTTT.

The V and J genes are TRBV2 and TRBJ2-2; D remains ambiguous. Trimming removed 7 bases at V and 1 base at J, with 13 bases between. This CDR3 comprises 15 residues. Germline-derived CDR1 and CDR2 are SNHLY and FYNNEI. CDR3 in amino acids: CASTDLVKNTGELFF. DNA of the CDR3: TGTGCCAGCACAGATCTAGTAAAGAACACCGGGGAGCTGTTTTTT. Based on the CDR3 plus reference TRBV2 and TRBJ2-2, the full variable domain is EPEVTQTPSHQVTQMGQEVILRCVPISNHLYFYWYRQILGQKVEFLVSFYNNEISEKSEIFDDQFSVERPDGSNFTLKIRSTKLEDSAMYFCASTDLVKNTGELFFGEGSRLTVL.

This chain links TRBV9 with TRBJ2-5; 10 nucleotides agree with TRBD1. The CDR3 totals 16 residues. Trimming at V came to 0 bases and at J to 9 bases, leaving 11 bases not matched to a gene. In germline, CDR1 is SGDLS, CDR2 YYNGEE. The CDR3 here is CASSVDSGTGAGAQYF. The CDR3 DNA sequence: TGTGCCAGCAGCGTAGACTCGGGGACAGGGGCCGGGGCCCAGTACTTC.

This clonotype appeared a few times. The chain joins TRBV27 to TRBJ2-7; D may be TRBD1 (6 bases). Trimming left V 0 bases short and J 4 bases short, with 19 bases between. The CDR3 covers 17 residues. Germline V gives CDR1 MNHEY, CDR2 SMNVEV (reference sequence). The CDR3 loop is CASSLSGTTGFPYEQYF. CDR3 nucleotides: TGTGCCAGCAGTTTATCGGGTACGACAGGTTTCCCTTACGAGCAGTACTTC.

Details on this clonotype: The CDR3 end shows no conserved phenylalanine or tryptophan, and so a read error is likely. The J gene is TRBJ2-7, the V gene TRBV20-1, with D maybe TRBD2 (7 bases). V dropped 5 bases and J dropped 3 bases, with 17 bases sitting between them. CDR3 length: 14 residues. The V gene's germline CDR1 is DFQATT and CDR2 SNEGSKA (reference sequence). The CDR3 region has the DNA TGCAGTGCTCACGGGGGGCGGGCCCTCTACGAGCAGTACTTG. Its protein product is CSAHGGRALYEQYL.